This TCR beta chain was sequenced for a study of PD-L1 blockade in urothelial cancer (dated by TCRdb to the late 2010s). Some background on the complete study: Every patient began therapy in about 2014 and was given atezolizumab 1,200 mg intravenously every 3 weeks. Blood samples yielded a median of around 150,000 T cells and tens of thousands of unique TCRs, with median clonality around 0.084. The study, an exploratory multi-omic analysis, examined somatic, immune and clinical correlates of response to PD-L1 blockade with atezolizumab in urothelial cancer. Patients had an ECOG performance status of 0 or 1 and had received between 0 and 3 prior chemotherapy regimens. Under 30 patients had pretreatment blood TCR-seq, roughly 25 had at least one posttreatment blood collection, and roughly 25 had tumor TCR-seq. Blood samples were analyzed 3 weeks after the start of treatment (second dose) and 6 weeks after the start of treatment. TCR sequencing covered pretreatment tumor samples and matched, serially collected peripheral blood taken before and after atezolizumab treatment. Roughly ten patients achieved durable clinical benefit and approximately 20 did not. About 85% of the roughly 29 patients were identified as males with urothelial cancer of bladder origin, and a prior smoking history was reported by 18 of 29 patients. Durable clinical benefit was defined as a progression-free survival longer than 6 months, and TCR features were additionally tested against progression-free survival and overall survival. In the same patients, whole exome sequencing and RNA sequencing of pretreatment tumors were performed in addition to TCR sequencing. Results the study describes overall, beyond this receptor: Because of the small sample size (n ≈ 27) and the many exploratory analyses performed, the results are intended to be regarded as hypothesis-generating. Improved progression-free and overall survival was found to be associated with pretreatment peripheral blood TCR clonality below the median. Greater expansion of tumor-associated TCR clones in peripheral blood 3 weeks after the start of treatment was observed in patients with durable benefit (n ≈ 22, p = 0.022).

From its cysteine to its phenylalanine, the CDR3 spans 14 amino acids. Of the read, only the CDR3 DNA is kept; its 42 bases are in frame from base 1. Clipping removes 3 bases from V and 4 bases from J, with 3 as the unmatched junction base count. Looking up the germline V gene yields CDR1 SNHLY and CDR2 FYNNEI. The intended sense of this specimen's time point label: peripheral blood 6 weeks after treatment start. The cohort included 29 patients with locally advanced or metastatic urothelial carcinoma who were treated at Memorial Sloan Kettering on a trial protocol. Peripheral blood mononuclear cells were collected pretreatment and during treatment, with between 1 and 8 total time points obtained per patient. The Qiagen DNeasy Blood extraction kit was used to purify genomic DNA from total PBMCs and from tumor samples. PBMCs were collected pretreatment and during treatment, and were isolated and stored as previously described.

With regard to this clone: The antigen it binds to is not known. Base qualities were left out, and no much larger clone turns up one base away.

Synthetic TCR analog templates were spiked into each PCR to estimate absolute template abundance from read counts. Using the immunoSEQ assay, TCRbeta CDR3 regions were amplified from genomic DNA with bias-controlled V and J gene primers. Sequencing of rearranged TCRbeta segments was performed at approximately 20X coverage. In the original analysis: Sequencing errors were corrected by clustering and CDR3s were annotated against IMGT to assign V, D and J genes. Only productive TCRbeta rearrangements were used in downstream analyses, excluding out-of-frame or stop-codon sequences. To compute clonality, Shannon entropy was normalized by the log of the number of unique productive sequences and then subtracted from one. Fisher's exact test with Benjamini-Hochberg correction, at a threshold of adjusted p below 0.01, was used to find clones that differed between time points or between blood and tumor. Imported from immuneACCESS, the table was reduced by TCRdb to in-frame sequences with V and J called. These copies leave out some clones; in studies compared against another copy, an unresolved V gene accounts for under half, and the cause of the remainder is not known. For V, J and clone size, that table is used; D and trimming come from the DNA. This sample comprises around 120,000 clones, around nine tenths of them detected only once. The ten largest clones represent around 1.7% of the sample.

The origin of this receptor is a man between 60 and 75 years old with urothelial cancer. Sequencing was performed on PBMCs, taken around atezolizumab (anti-PD-L1) treatment. The chain is assembled from TRBV2 and TRBJ2-1; 7 central bases correspond to TRBD2. The CDR3 has the sequence CASSEREGYNEQFF. The nucleotide sequence reads as follows: TGTGCCAGCAGTGAGAGGGAGGGTTACAATGAGCAGTTCTTC.